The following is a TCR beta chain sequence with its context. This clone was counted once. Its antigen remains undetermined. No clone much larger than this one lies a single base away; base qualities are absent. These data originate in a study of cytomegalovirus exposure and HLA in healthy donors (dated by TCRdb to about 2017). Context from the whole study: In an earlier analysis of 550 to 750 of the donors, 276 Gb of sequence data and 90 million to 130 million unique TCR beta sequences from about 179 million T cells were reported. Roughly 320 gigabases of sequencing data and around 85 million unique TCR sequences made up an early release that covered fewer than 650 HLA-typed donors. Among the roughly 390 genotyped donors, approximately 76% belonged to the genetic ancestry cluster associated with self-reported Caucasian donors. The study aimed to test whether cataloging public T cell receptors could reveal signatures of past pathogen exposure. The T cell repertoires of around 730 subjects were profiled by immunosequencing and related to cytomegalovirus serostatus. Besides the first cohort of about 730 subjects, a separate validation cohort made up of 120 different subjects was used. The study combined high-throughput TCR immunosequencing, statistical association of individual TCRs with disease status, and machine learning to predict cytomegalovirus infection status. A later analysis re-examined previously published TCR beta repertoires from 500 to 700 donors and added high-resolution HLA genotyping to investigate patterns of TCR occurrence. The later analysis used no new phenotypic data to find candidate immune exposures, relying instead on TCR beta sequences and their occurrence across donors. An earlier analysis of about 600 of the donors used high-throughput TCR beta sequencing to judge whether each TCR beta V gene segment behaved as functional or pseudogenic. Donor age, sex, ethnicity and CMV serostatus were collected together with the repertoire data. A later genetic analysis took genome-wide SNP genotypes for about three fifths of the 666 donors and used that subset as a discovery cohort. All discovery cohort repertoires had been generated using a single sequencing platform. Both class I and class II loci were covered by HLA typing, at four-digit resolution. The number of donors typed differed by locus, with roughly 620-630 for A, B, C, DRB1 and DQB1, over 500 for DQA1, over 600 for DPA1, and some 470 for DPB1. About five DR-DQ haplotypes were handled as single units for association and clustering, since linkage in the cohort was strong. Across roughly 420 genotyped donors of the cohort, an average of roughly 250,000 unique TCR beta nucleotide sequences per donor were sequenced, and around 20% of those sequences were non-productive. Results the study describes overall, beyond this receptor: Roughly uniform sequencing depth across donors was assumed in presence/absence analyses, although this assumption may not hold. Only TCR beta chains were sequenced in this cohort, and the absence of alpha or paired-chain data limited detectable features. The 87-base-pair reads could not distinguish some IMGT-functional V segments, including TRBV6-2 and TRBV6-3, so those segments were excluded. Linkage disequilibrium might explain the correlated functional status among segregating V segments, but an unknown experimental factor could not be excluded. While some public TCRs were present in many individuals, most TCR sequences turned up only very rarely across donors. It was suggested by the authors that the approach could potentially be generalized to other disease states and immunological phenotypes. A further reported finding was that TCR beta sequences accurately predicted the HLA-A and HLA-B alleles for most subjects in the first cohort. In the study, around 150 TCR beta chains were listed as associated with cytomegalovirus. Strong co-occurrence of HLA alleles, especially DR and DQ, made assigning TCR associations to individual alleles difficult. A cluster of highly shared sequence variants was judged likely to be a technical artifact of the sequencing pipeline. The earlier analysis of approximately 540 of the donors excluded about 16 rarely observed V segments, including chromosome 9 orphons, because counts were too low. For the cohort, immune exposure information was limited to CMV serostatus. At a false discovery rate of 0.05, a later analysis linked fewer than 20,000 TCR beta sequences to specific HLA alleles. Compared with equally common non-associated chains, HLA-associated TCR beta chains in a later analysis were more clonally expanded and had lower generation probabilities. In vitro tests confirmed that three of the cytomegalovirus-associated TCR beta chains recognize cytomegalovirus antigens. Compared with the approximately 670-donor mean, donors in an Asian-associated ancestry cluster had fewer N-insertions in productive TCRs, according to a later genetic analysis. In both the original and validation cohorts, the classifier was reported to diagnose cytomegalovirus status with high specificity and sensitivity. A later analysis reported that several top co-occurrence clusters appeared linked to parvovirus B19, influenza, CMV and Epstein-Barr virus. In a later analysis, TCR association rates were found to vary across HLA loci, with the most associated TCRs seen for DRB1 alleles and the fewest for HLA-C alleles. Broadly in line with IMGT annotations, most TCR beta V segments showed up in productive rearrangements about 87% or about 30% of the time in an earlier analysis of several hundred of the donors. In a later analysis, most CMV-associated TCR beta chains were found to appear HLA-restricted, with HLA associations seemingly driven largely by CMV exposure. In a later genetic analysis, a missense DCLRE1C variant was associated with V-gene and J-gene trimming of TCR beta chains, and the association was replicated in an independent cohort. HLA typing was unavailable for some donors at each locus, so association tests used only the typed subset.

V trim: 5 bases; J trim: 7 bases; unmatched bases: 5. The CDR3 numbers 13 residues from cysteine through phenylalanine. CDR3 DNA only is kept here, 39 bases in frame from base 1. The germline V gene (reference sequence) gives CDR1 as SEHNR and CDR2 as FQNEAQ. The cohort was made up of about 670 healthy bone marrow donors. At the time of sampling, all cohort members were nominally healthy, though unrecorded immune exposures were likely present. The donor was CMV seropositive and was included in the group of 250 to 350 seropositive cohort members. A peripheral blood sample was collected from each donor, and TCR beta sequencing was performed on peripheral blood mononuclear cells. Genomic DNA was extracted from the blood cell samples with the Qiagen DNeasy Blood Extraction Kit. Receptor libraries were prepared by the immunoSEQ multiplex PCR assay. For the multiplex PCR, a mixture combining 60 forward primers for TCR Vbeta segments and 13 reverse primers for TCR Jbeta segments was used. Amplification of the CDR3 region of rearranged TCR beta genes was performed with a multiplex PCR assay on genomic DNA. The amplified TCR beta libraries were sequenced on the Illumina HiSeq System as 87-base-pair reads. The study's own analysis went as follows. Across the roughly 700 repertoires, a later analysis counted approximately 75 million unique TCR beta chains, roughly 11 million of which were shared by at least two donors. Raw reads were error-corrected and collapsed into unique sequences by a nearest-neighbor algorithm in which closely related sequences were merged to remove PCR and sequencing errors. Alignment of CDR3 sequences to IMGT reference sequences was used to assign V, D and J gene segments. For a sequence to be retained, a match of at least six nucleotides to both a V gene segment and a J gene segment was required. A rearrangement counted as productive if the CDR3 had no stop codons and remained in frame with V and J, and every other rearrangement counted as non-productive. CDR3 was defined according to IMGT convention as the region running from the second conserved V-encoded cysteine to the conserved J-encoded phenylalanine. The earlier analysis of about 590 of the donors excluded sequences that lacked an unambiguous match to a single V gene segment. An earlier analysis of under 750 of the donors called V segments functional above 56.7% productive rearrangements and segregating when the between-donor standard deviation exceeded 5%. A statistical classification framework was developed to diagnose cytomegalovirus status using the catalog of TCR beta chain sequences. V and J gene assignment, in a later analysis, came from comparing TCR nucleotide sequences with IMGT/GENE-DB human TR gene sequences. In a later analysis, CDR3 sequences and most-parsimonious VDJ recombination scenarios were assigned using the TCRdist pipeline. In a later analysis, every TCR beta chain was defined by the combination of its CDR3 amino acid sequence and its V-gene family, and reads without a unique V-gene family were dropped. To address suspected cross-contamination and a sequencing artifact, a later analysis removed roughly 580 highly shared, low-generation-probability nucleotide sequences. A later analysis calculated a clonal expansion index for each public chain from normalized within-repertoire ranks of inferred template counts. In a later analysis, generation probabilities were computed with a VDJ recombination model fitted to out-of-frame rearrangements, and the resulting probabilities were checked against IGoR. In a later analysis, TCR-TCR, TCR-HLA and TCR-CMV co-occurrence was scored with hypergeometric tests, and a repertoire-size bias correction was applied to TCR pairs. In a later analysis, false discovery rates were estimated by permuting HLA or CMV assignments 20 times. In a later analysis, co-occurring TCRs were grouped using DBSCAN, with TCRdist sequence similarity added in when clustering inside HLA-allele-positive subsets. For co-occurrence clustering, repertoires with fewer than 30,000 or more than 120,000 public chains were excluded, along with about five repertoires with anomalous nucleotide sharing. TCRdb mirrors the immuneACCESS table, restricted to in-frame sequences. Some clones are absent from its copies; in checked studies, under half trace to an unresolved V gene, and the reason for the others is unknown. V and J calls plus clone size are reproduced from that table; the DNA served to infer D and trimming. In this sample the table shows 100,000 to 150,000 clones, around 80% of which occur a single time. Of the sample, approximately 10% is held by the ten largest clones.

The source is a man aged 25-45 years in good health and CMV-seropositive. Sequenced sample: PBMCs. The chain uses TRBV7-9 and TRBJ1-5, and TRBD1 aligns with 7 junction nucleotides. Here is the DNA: TGTGCCAGCAGCCCAGGGGGTTCCCAGCCCCAGCATTTT. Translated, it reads CASSPGGSQPQHF.